This T cell receptor (beta chain) was found in a study of T cell changes during pregnancy in multiple sclerosis. V dropped 7 bases and J dropped 6 bases, with 15 bases sitting between them. Germline values: CDR1 LNHDA, CDR2 SQIVND (reference sequence). The length of the CDR3 is 13 residues. Measured with immunoSEQ multiplex PCR; TCRdb has only the in-frame clones, and not every one. The sample carries some 28,000 clones, about 92% recorded once. The chain links TRBV19 to TRBJ1-1, with D possibly matching TRBD1 (5 bases). This clonotype was sampled from a female donor with multiple sclerosis, enrolled in a pregnancy study. The source was CD4+ T cells from peripheral blood mononuclear cells, collected after pregnancy. DNA for the CDR3: TGTGCCAGTACCTCACTCGGGGGGGCTGAAGCTTTCTTT. Translated, it gives CASTSLGGAEAFF.